Many counts were recorded for the clone carrying this T cell receptor beta chain. The antigen is not known. With 7 bases removed from V and 7 bases from J, the gap between germline ends came to 47 bases. In germline, CDR1 is MDHEN, CDR2 SYDVKM. The CDR3 extends over 23 amino acids. Amplification of TCR beta CDR3 regions used RNA as the template. A first-round RT-PCR of the TCR CDR3 used the HTBI primer set. One entry per CDR3 protein results from TCRdb running MiXCR on the multiplex PCR reads. The repertoire includes more than 350,000 distinct CDR3 sequences, about 15% of them detected once, and approximately 32% sits in the top ten. These data belong to a study of T cells in Graves' hyperthyroidism and ophthalmopathy. Study-wide results and limits: Model-based prediction identified ophthalmopathy a median 6.5 months prior to its onset. Classification by a 13 V-J model distinguished ophthalmopathy from stable hyperthyroidism.

No ophthalmopathy progression within 18 months constituted stable Graves' hyperthyroidism. Clinical symptoms, serum thyroxine, TRAb, thyroid ultrasound and orbital computed tomography informed diagnoses. The receptor was isolated from a woman aged 25 to 45 with Graves' hyperthyroidism. Material for sequencing was blood. The chain employs TRBV28 and TRBJ2-7, with D possibly matching TRBD2 (5 bases). CDR3 amino acids: CASTQLTSGSSYPSSFKSEEQYF. CDR3 nucleotides: TGTGCCAGCACTCAATTGACTTCGGGGAGTTCCTATCCAAGTTCGTTTAAAAGTGAGGAGCAGTACTTC.